This T cell receptor beta chain derives from a study of blood T cell repertoires in COVID-19. In the study overall: COVID-19 samples collected from the United States, Italy and Spain covered acute and convalescent phases. Sample material is recorded as cDNA or gDNA derived from T cells, B-cell-depleted T cells, or PBMCs.

As processed by the authors: Cell counts per sample came from amplifying reference gene primers. Profiling relied on immunoSEQ multiplex PCR, and the TCRdb table lists in-frame clones only, not all of them. V, J and clone size are taken as reported in that table, and D and trimming were inferred from the DNA itself. Of about 130,000 clones listed, about 86% were seen once; the top ten hold 2.4%. V was clipped by 5 bases and J by 2 bases; unmatched bases: 11. The length of the CDR3 is 16 residues. From germline, CDR1 is SGHVS and CDR2 FNYEAQ. The TCR comes from a middle-aged man with acute COVID-19. V is TRBV7-6 and J is TRBJ2-5, with 7 positions matching TRBD2. The specimen sequenced was PBMCs or T cells enriched from blood (not recorded which). CDR3 protein: CASSPLSGELQETQYF. The DNA for the CDR3 is TGTGCCAGCAGCCCCTTGAGCGGGGAACTACAAGAGACCCAGTACTTC.